This entry lists 2 T cell receptor beta chains sequenced from one sample in a study of identifying expanded T cells in peripheral blood. The method was immunoSEQ multiplex PCR; TCRdb's version includes in-frame clones alone and lacks a portion of them. The table includes about 130,000 clones, around nine tenths detected once. The specimen sequenced was blood. Receptors originate from a person aged 18 to 70 in good health.

This sequence joins TRBV15 and TRBJ2-1, with D perhaps matching TRBD1 or TRBD2 (5 bases each). CDR1 and CDR2 from the germline V gene are LNHNV and YYDKDF (reference sequence). Deletions cut 0 bases from V and 9 bases from J, with 12 bases between. The CDR3 is 14 amino acids. CDR3 region: CATSRDLPGTEQFF. The CDR3 bases are TGTGCCACCAGCAGAGATCTCCCAGGGACTGAGCAGTTCTTC. Looking up the rest from reference TRBV15 and TRBJ2-1 gives the full variable domain: DAMVIQNPRYQVTQFGKPVTLSCSQTLNHNVMYWYQQKSSQAPKLLFHYYDKDFNNEADTPDNFQSRRPNTSFCFLDIRSPGLGDTAMYLCATSRDLPGTEQFFGPGTRLTVL.

The rearrangement joins TRBV19 to TRBJ2-2; D may be TRBD2 (6 bases). This CDR3 has 16 amino acids. In germline, CDR1 is LNHDA, CDR2 SQIVND (reference sequence). V lost 1 base and J 4 bases, leaving 13 bases between the germline ends. The CDR3 nucleotides read TGTGCCAGTAGTATAGGCCAGCGGAGGGCCACCGGGGAGCTGTTTTTT. Translation: CASSIGQRRATGELFF.